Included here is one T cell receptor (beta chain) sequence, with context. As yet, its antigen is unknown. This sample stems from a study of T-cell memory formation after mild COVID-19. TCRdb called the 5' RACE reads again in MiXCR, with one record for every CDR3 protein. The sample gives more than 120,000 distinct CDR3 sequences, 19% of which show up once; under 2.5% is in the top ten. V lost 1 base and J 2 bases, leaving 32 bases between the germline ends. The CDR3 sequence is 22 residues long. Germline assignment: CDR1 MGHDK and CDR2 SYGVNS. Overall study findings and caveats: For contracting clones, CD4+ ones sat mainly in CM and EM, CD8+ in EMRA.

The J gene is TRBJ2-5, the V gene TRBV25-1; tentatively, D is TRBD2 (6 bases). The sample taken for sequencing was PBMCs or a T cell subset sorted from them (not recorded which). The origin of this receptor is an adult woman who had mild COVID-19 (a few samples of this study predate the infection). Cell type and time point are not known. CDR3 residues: CASSESTEGGGMTNTKQETQYF. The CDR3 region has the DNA TGTGCCAGCAGTGAATCCACCGAGGGTGGCGGGATGACAAACACCAAACAAGAGACCCAGTACTTC. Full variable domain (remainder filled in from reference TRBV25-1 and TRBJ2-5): EADIYQTPRYLVIGTGKKITLECSQTMGHDKMYWYQQDPGMELHLIHYSYGVNSTEKGDLSSESTVSRIRTEHFPLTLESARPSHTSQYLCASSESTEGGGMTNTKQETQYFGPGTRLLVL.